One and the same sample provided the 20 T cell receptor beta chains below, sequenced in a study of OX40 agonist ivuxolimab in advanced cancers. Generated by immunoSEQ multiplex PCR, the TCRdb table keeps only in-frame clones and is missing some. The sample has around 69,000 clones, 70% to 90% seen once. The specimen was CD4+ or CD8+ T cells sorted from blood, collected in a trial of the OX40 agonist ivuxolimab. Receptor source: an adult with an advanced solid tumor such as melanoma, head and neck, liver or kidney cancer.

CDR3 nucleotides: TGTGCCAGCAGCCCAGATCCCAGGGGACGAAACACCATATATTTT. Encoded protein: CASSPDPRGRNTIYF. The V call is TRBV9, the J call TRBJ1-3; tentatively, D is TRBD1 (6 bases). The germline gives CDR1 SGDLS, CDR2 YYNGEE. The CDR3 extends over 15 amino acids. Deletions cut 4 bases from V and 5 bases from J, with 16 bases between. The full variable domain, in which reference TRBV9 and TRBJ1-3 provide the parts outside the CDR3, is DSGVTQTPKHLITATGQRVTLRCSPRSGDLSVYWYQQSLDQGLQFLIQYYNGEERAKGNILERFSAQQFPDLHSELNLSSLELGDSALYFCASSPDPRGRNTIYFGEGSWLTVV.

This chain joins TRBV5-1 and TRBJ2-1; TRBD2 matches 11 bases. The germline CDR1 and CDR2 sequences are SGHRS and YFSETQ. The length of the CDR3 is 16 residues. Germline trimming cut 4 bases from V and 4 bases from J; bases unmatched to any gene: 7. CDR3 in amino acids: CASSLPGLAVYNEQFF. The CDR3 nucleotides are TGCGCCAGCAGCCTTCCGGGACTAGCGGTTTACAATGAGCAGTTCTTC.

This clone was picked up one time. The rearrangement links TRBV27 to TRBJ2-5; a weak D match, TRBD1 (5 bases). V dropped 2 bases and J dropped 5 bases, with 12 bases sitting between them. The CDR3 is made up of 14 amino acids. Germline loops: CDR1 MNHEY, CDR2 SMNVEV (reference sequence). CDR3 nucleotide sequence: TGTGCCAGCAGTTTAGGGGCTAGGCGGGAGACCCAGTACTTC. This sequence encodes CASSLGARRETQYF.

The chain has TRBV7-3 and TRBJ1-1; possibly TRBD1 for D (6 bases). The CDR3 contains 15 residues. The V end was cut by 3 bases, the J end by 0 bases, with 11 bases between. Germline assignment: CDR1 SGHTA and CDR2 FQGTGA. CDR3 loop: CASSFLGGVNTEAFF. As DNA, the CDR3 is TGTGCCAGCAGCTTCTTAGGGGGGGTGAACACTGAAGCTTTCTTT.

The J gene is TRBJ1-6, the V gene TRBV11-3, with D possibly TRBD1 on 6 matching bases. The CDR3 contains 14 residues. From germline, CDR1 is SGHNT and CDR2 YENEEA. V shed 5 bases and J shed 11 bases, with 16 bases lying between them. CDR3 residues: CASSPNTGRTPLHF. Written as DNA, the CDR3 is TGTGCCAGCAGCCCCAATACAGGGCGGACACCCCTCCACTTT.

The chain is built from TRBV28 and TRBJ2-5, with 11 bases matching TRBD2. The J call may not be correct, given that the DNA end is closer to TRBJ2-7. The CDR3 totals 15 residues. Per the germline V gene, CDR1 is MDHEN and CDR2 is SYDVKM. Here the CDR3 reads CASVTSGSRSYEQYF. DNA of the CDR3: TGTGCCAGCGTTACTAGCGGGAGTCGGTCCTACGAGCAGTACTTC.

This chain links TRBV7-3 with TRBJ2-1; 7 bases match TRBD2. V lost 3 bases and J lost 5; bases outside the gene matches: 7. The V gene's germline CDR1 is SGHTA and CDR2 FQGTGA. The CDR3 runs 15 residues. The CDR3 DNA reads TGTGCCAGCAGCTTGGGGGGGACTTCAGACAATGAGCAGTTCTTC. Protein: CASSLGGTSDNEQFF.

V gene TRBV5-1 combines with J gene TRBJ2-5, with TRBD2 as a possible D gene (6 bases). Trimming took off 4 bases at V and 1 base at J, with 14 bases between the two ends. The length of the CDR3 is 15 residues. The germline V gene encodes CDR1 SGHRS and CDR2 YFSETQ. The CDR3 sequence: CASSPLTGAQETQYF. The DNA of the CDR3 is TGCGCCAGCAGCCCCCTCACGGGAGCCCAAGAGACCCAGTACTTC.

The chain combines TRBV7-8 with TRBJ2-5; TRBD1 matches 10 bases. The length of the CDR3 is 13 residues. Germline V gene lookup returns CDR1 SGHVS and CDR2 FQNEAQ. Unmatched junction bases numbered 3, after V lost 4 bases and J lost 7 bases. CDR3 nucleotide sequence: TGTGCCAGCAGCTCCGGGACAGGGGCGACCCAGTACTTC. It yields the protein CASSSGTGATQYF.

The CDR3 coding sequence is TGTGCCAGCAGTCGACTCGCGGGGACTGAAGCTTTCTTT. It specifies CASSRLAGTEAFF. This chain uses TRBV6-5 with TRBJ1-1, with unresolved D. The CDR3 contains 13 residues. Germline V lookup: CDR1 MNHEY, CDR2 SVGAGI. V lost 5 bases and J 5 bases, leaving 12 bases between the germline ends.

The chain couples TRBV19 to TRBJ1-2; the D is unclear. The CDR3 consists of 15 residues. CDR1 and CDR2 from the germline V gene are LNHDA and SQIVND (reference sequence). V was pared by 3 bases and J by 4 bases, with 15 bases between. The CDR3 reads CASSMSLGMGYGYTF. The CDR3 coding sequence is TGTGCCAGTAGTATGAGTCTTGGGATGGGCTATGGCTACACCTTC. The variable domain in full, with the rest retrieved from reference TRBV19 and TRBJ1-2, is DGGITQSPKYLFRKEGQNVTLSCEQNLNHDAMYWYRQDPGQGLRLIYYSQIVNDFQKGDIAEGYSVSREKKESFPLTVTSAQKNPTAFYLCASSMSLGMGYGYTFGSGTRLTVV.

V is TRBV5-4 and J is TRBJ2-2; 10 nucleotides align to TRBD2. This CDR3 comprises 16 residues. V shed 1 base and J 5 bases; nucleotides not matched to a gene: 5. Germline V gene data show CDR1 as SGHNT and CDR2 as YYREEE (reference sequence). The CDR3 nucleotides read TGTGCCAGCAGCTTGAGAGCGGGAGGGCCTACCGGGGAGCTGTTTTTT. It translates to CASSLRAGGPTGELFF. Together with reference TRBV5-4 and TRBJ2-2, the CDR3 gives the full variable domain: ETGVTQSPTHLIKTRGQQVTLRCSSQSGHNTVSWYQQALGQGPQFIFQYYREEENGRGNFPPRFSGLQFPNYSSELNVNALELDDSALYLCASSLRAGGPTGELFFGEGSRLTVL.

The rearrangement joins TRBV4-3 to TRBJ2-1, with TRBD2 identical over 13 bases. Germline values: CDR1 LGHNA, CDR2 YSLEER. The CDR3 length is 17 residues. Unmatched junction bases numbered 9, after V lost 5 bases and J lost 5 bases. The CDR3 nucleotides are TGCGCCAGCAGCTCAGAACTAGCGGGAGGGCGAAACAATGAGCAGTTCTTC. As protein: CASSSELAGGRNNEQFF.

This chain links TRBV6-1 with TRBJ2-2, with 11 bases lining up with TRBD1. The V gene end was trimmed by 8 bases and the J gene end by 3 bases; junction bases not matched to a gene: 5. CDR1 MNHNS and CDR2 SASEGT come from the germline V gene. The CDR3 sequence is 15 residues long. The CDR3 bases are TGTGCCAGCGTCAGGACAGGGGGCCACACCGGGGAGCTGTTTTTT. It specifies CASVRTGGHTGELFF.

This sequence joins TRBV30 and TRBJ1-2; D is ambiguous. The CDR3 runs to 13 residues. Germline V CDR1 and CDR2: GTSNPN, SVGIG (reference sequence). The V end was cut by 3 bases, the J end by 2 bases, with 10 bases between. CDR3 region: CAWRGDENYGYTF. DNA for the CDR3: TGTGCCTGGAGAGGCGACGAGAACTATGGCTACACCTTC.

The V and J genes are TRBV9 and TRBJ2-1; 9 bases are shared with TRBD1. Per germline, CDR1 SGDLS and CDR2 YYNGEE. The trim removed 3 bases at V and 12 bases at J, leaving 4 bases unmatched. This CDR3 region has 12 residues. The CDR3 region has the DNA TGTGCCAGCAGCGGAAGGGACAGGGCGCAGTTCTTC. Translated: CASSGRDRAQFF.

This clone was recorded only once. The V gene is TRBV7-9, the J gene TRBJ2-2; D remains unclear. With 5 bases removed from V and 5 bases from J, the gap between germline ends came to 21 bases. This CDR3 is built from 17 residues. CDR1 is SEHNR, CDR2 FQNEAQ, per germline (reference sequence). In DNA form, the CDR3 reads TGTGCCAGCAGCGCATGGCAGTGGGCCCCCCAAACCGGGGAGCTGTTTTTT. It yields the protein CASSAWQWAPQTGELFF.

The chain has TRBV10-3 and TRBJ2-3, with TRBD1 matching 7 bases. V lost 0 bases, J lost 1 base, and 7 bases stayed unmatched. The CDR3 loop spans 17 amino acids. Looked up from germline, CDR1 is ENHRY and CDR2 is SYGVKD. CDR3: CAISESPDRVGTDTQYF. In nucleotides, the CDR3 is TGTGCCATCAGTGAGTCCCCCGACAGGGTAGGCACAGATACGCAGTATTTT.

The sample holds a few counts of this clone. J is TRBJ1-1 and V is TRBV15; D may be TRBD1 (5 bases). V was clipped by 1 base and J by 5 bases, with 14 bases between them. The CDR3 totals 15 residues. Germline CDR1 and CDR2: LNHNV and YYDKDF (reference sequence). CDR3: CATSRGTAEGTEAFF. CDR3 sequence (DNA): TGTGCCACCAGCAGAGGGACGGCAGAGGGGACTGAAGCTTTCTTT.

The chain uses TRBV25-1 and TRBJ1-5; D not certain. V gave up 1 base and J gave up 5 bases, with 6 bases separating them. Germline V gene sequence: CDR1 MGHDK, CDR2 SYGVNS. The CDR3 contains 13 residues. For the CDR3, the DNA is TGTGCCAGCAGTGAATCCAGTTATCAGCCCCAGCATTTT. As protein: CASSESSYQPQHF.